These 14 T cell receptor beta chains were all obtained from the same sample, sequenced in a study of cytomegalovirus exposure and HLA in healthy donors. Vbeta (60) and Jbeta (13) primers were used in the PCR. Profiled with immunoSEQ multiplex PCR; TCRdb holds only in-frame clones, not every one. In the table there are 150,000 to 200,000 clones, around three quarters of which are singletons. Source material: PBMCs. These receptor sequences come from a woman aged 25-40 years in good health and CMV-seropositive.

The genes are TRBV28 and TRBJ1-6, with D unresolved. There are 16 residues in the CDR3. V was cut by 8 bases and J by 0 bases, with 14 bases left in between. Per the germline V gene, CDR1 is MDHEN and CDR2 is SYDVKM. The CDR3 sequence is CASGLWTASYNSPLHF. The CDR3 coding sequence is TGTGCCAGCGGGCTGTGGACTGCCTCCTATAATTCACCCCTCCACTTT.

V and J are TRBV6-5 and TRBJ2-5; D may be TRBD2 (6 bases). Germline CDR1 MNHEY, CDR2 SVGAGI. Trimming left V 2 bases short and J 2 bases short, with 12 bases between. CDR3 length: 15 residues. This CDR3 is CASSYPSGGQETQYF. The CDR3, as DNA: TGTGCCAGCAGTTACCCGAGTGGGGGGCAAGAGACCCAGTACTTC.

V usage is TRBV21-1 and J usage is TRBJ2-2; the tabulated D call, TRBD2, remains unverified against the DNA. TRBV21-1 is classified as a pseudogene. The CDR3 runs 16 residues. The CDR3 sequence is CASSPLSGKNTGELFF. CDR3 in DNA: TGTGCCAGCAGCCCCCTGAGCGGGAAGAACACCGGGGAGCTGTTTTTT.

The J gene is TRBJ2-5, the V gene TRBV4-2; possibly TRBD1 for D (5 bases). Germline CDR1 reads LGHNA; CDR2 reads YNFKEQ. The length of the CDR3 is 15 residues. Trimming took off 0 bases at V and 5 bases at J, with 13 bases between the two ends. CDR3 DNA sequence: TGTGCCAGCAGCCAAGATTGGGCAGGGTGGGAGACCCAGTACTTC. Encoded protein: CASSQDWAGWETQYF.

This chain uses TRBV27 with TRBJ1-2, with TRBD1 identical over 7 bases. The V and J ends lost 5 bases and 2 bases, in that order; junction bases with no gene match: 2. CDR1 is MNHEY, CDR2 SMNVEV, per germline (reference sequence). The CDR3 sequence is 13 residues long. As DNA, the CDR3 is TGTGCCAGCAGTCGGGGACAGAACTATGGCTACACCTTC. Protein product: CASSRGQNYGYTF.

DNA for the CDR3: TGCGCCAGCAGACACGGGGGGAGCCCCTACAATGAGCAGTTCTTC. Protein: CASRHGGSPYNEQFF. V usage is TRBV5-1 and J usage is TRBJ2-1; TRBD2 matches at 7 bases. The CDR3 has 15 residues. Losses at the gene ends were 5 bases for V and 2 bases for J; bases not matched to a gene: 7. The V gene's germline CDR1 is SGHRS and CDR2 YFSETQ.

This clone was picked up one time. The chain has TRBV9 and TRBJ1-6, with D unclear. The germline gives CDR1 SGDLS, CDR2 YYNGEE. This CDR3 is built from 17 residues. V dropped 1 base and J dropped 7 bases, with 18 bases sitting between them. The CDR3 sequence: CASSVSWGGIGNSPLHF. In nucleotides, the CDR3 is TGTGCCAGCAGCGTAAGCTGGGGAGGGATCGGAAATTCACCCCTCCACTTT.

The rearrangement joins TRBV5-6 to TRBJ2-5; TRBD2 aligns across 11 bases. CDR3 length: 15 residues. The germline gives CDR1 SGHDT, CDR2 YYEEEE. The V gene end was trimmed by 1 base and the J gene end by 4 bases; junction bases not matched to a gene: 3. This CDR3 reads CASSLTSGGAETQYF. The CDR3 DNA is TGTGCCAGCAGCTTGACTAGCGGGGGAGCAGAGACCCAGTACTTC.

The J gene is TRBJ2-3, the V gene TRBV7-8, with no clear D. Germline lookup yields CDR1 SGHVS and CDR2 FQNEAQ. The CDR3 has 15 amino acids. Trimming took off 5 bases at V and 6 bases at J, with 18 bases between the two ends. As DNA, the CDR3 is TGTGCCAGCAGCCCCTTTCTTTCCTCCGGGGATACGCAGTATTTT. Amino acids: CASSPFLSSGDTQYF.

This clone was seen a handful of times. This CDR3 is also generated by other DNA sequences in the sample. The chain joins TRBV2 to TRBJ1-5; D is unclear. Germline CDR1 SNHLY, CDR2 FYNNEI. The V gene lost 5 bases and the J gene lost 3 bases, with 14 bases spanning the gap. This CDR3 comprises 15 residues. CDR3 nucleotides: TGTGCCAGCAGTCGCGGTGGAGTGGACAATCAGCCCCAGCATTTT. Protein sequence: CASSRGGVDNQPQHF.

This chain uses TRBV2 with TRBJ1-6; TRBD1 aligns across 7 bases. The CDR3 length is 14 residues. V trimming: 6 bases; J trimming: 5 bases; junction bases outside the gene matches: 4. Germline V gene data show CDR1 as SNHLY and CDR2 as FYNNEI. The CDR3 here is CASRGDSDNSPLHF. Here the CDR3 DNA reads TGTGCCAGCAGAGGGGACAGCGATAATTCACCCCTCCACTTT.

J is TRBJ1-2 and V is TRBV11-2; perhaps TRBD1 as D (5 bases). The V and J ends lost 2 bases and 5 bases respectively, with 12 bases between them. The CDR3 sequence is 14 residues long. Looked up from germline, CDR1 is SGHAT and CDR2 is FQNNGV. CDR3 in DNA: TGTGCCAGCAGCTTAAGGGAACAGGCATATGGCTACACCTTC. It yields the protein CASSLREQAYGYTF. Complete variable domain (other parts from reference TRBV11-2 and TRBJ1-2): EAGVAQSPRYKIIEKRQSVAFWCNPISGHATLYWYQQILGQGPKLLIQFQNNGVVDDSQLPKDRFSAERLKGVDSTLKIQPAKLEDSAVYLCASSLREQAYGYTFGSGTRLTVV.

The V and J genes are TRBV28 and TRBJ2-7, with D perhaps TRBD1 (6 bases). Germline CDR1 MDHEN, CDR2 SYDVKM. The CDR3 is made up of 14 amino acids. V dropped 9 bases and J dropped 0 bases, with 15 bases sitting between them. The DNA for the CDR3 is TGTGCCAGGTACAGCAGGGGTAGCTCCTACGAGCAGTACTTC. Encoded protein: CARYSRGSSYEQYF.

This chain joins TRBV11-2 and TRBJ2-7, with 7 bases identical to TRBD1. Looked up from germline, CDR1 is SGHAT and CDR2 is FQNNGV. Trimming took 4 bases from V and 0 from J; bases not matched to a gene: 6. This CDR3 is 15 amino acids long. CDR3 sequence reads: CASSYNRGNSYEQYF. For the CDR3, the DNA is TGTGCCAGCAGCTACAACAGGGGCAACTCCTACGAGCAGTACTTC.